This TCR beta chain comes out of a study of T cell responses to AZD1222 COVID-19 vaccine. Regarding the study as a whole: After the peak T cell response, and only then, were repertoires sampled. The donor group comprised mostly white British people and more females; the analysis possibly underestimated clonal diversity. Baseline seropositivity characterized only a handful of AZD1222 recipients.

Details on this clone: Antigen unknown.

Profiled with immunoSEQ multiplex PCR; TCRdb holds only in-frame clones, not every one. The sample consists of tens of thousands of clones, 90% of them appearing once. The germline V and J ends were trimmed by 4 bases and 1 base, with 3 bases remaining between them. The length of the CDR3 is 12 residues. Germline CDR1 and CDR2: SGHTA and FQGNSA. This material consisted of peripheral blood, taken on day 0 of AZD1222 vaccination. This sequence joins TRBV7-2 and TRBJ2-3; D call uncertain. The source is an adult in good health. This CDR3 is CASSSGTDTQYF. The CDR3 region has the DNA TGTGCCAGCAGCTCCGGCACAGATACGCAGTATTTT.